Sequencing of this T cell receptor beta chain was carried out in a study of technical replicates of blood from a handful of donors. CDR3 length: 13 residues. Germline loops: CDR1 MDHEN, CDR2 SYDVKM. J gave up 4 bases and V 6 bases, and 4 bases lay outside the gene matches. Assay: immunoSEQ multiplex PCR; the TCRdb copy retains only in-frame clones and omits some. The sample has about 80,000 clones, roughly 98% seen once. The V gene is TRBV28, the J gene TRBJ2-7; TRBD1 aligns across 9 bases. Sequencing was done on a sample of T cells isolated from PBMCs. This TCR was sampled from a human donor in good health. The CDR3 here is CASSRDRAYEQYF. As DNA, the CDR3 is TGTGCCAGCAGCCGGGACAGGGCATACGAGCAGTACTTC.